Listed below are T cell receptor beta chains from one sample, sequenced in a study of blood T cell repertoires in COVID-19. Clones were sequenced by immunoSEQ multiplex PCR, and TCRdb holds only the in-frame ones, with some missing. Here the sample spans fewer than 200,000 clones, about 88% being singletons. The material sequenced was peripheral blood. The receptors were sampled from a man in his late teens or twenties who had recovered from COVID-19. CDR3s include the opening cysteine and the closing phenylalanine or tryptophan. The D gene is left open where the match is weak. Clone sizes are given selectively: once, few, many, or a class where the clone is expanded.

j_call d_call v_call clone_size cdr3_aa cdr3_nt
TRBJ2-1 NA TRBV27 NA CASSFLGRQGGNEQFF TGTGCCAGCAGTTTTCTCGGACGGCAGGGTGGGAATGAGCAGTTCTTC
TRBJ2-1 NA TRBV27 NA CASTSSRVANEQFF TGTGCCAGCACCTCATCCAGGGTTGCCAATGAGCAGTTCTTC
TRBJ1-5 TRBD1 TRBV28 NA CASSYGQGSYQPQHF TGTGCCAGCAGTTACGGACAGGGGAGTTATCAGCCCCAGCATTTT
TRBJ2-5 NA TRBV2 NA CASSYDTHQETQYF TGTGCCAGCAGCTATGACACACACCAAGAGACCCAGTACTTC
TRBJ1-1 NA TRBV6-5 once CASSNRQAMNTEAFF TGTGCCAGCAGTAATCGACAGGCAATGAACACTGAAGCTTTCTTT
TRBJ2-2 TRBD2 TRBV7-2 NA CASSSRGGGGTGELFF TGTGCCAGCAGCTCCCGGGGGGGCGGGGGCACCGGGGAGCTGTTTTTT
TRBJ1-1 TRBD1 TRBV27 many CATSTGMNTEAFF TGTGCCACCTCGACAGGGATGAACACTGAAGCTTTCTTT
TRBJ2-6 NA TRBV3-1/TRBV3-2 few CASSQDRKTGANVLTF TGTGCCAGCAGCCAAGACAGGAAAACGGGGGCCAACGTCCTGACTTTC
TRBJ2-5 TRBD2 TRBV12-3/TRBV12-4 NA CASTEGLPGTQYF TGTGCCAGCACCGAGGGACTACCGGGGACCCAGTACTTC
TRBJ2-2 NA TRBV5-4 NA CASSLGSGSTGELFF TGTGCCAGCAGCTTGGGTTCGGGTTCCACCGGGGAGCTGTTTTTT
TRBJ2-7 TRBD2 TRBV5-6 once CASSLVTSGSYEQYF TGTGCCAGCAGCTTGGTAACTAGCGGGTCCTACGAGCAGTACTTC
TRBJ2-7 TRBD1 TRBV6-1 NA CASSVRDRGLGYEQYF TGTGCCAGCAGTGTGCGGGACAGGGGGCTTGGTTACGAGCAGTACTTC
TRBJ1-3 NA TRBV5-4 NA CASSLGVPGNTIYF TGTGCCAGCAGCTTGGGCGTCCCTGGAAACACCATATATTTT
TRBJ2-1 NA TRBV9 NA CASSVGVNIYNEQFF TGTGCCAGCAGCGTAGGAGTTAATATCTACAATGAGCAGTTCTTC
TRBJ1-2 NA TRBV5-1 NA CASSLGFSIGYTF TGCGCCAGCAGCTTGGGTTTCTCTATTGGCTACACCTTC
TRBJ2-4 TRBD1 TRBV2 NA CASSPEGQGAGIQYF TGTGCCAGCAGCCCCGAGGGACAGGGTGCGGGCATTCAGTACTTC
TRBJ2-5 TRBD2 TRBV2 NA CASTGLAGGSQETQYF TGTGCCAGCACTGGACTAGCGGGAGGGAGTCAAGAGACCCAGTACTTC
TRBJ2-7 NA TRBV30 NA CAWSKRRAEEQYF TGTGCCTGGAGTAAGCGGAGAGCGGAAGAGCAGTACTTC
TRBJ2-1 NA TRBV4-1 NA CASSQEPGSYNEQFF TGCGCCAGCAGCCAAGAACCCGGCTCCTACAATGAGCAGTTCTTC
TRBJ2-1 NA TRBV3-1/TRBV3-2 NA CASSRPGGWSNEQFF TGTGCCAGCAGCCGGCCCGGAGGGTGGAGCAATGAGCAGTTCTTC
TRBJ1-5 TRBD1 TRBV5-8 NA CASRDRIQPQHF TGTGCCAGCAGGGACAGGATCCAGCCCCAGCATTTT
TRBJ2-7 TRBD1 TRBV9 NA CASIPQGEYYEQYF TGTGCCAGCATCCCCCAGGGGGAGTACTACGAGCAGTACTTC
TRBJ2-2 TRBD2 TRBV3-1/TRBV3-2 once CASSQERWRLAGGPRFFGELFF TGTGCCAGCAGCCAAGAGAGGTGGAGGCTAGCGGGAGGGCCTCGCTTTTTTGGGGAGCTGTTTTTT
TRBJ2-1 NA TRBV5-1 NA CASSLDGGPYNEQFF TGCGCCAGCAGCTTGGACGGCGGGCCCTACAATGAGCAGTTCTTC
TRBJ2-5 NA TRBV6-5 NA CASSYSTNQLETQYF TGTGCCAGCAGTTACTCGACAAACCAGCTAGAGACCCAGTACTTC
TRBJ2-1 TRBD2 TRBV7-9 NA CASSFPTSGRDEQFF TGTGCCAGCAGCTTCCCGACTAGCGGGAGGGATGAGCAGTTCTTC